This T cell receptor (beta chain) was profiled in a study of human T cells and chemical hapten exposure. Study-level points and caveats: DPC sensitization left the count of TCRs above 1 in 1000 unchanged.

TCRdb recomputed calls from the RACE reads with MiXCR, one row per CDR3 protein. This sample yields around 60,000 distinct CDR3 sequences, of which 6.7% are seen a single time; more than 1.5% belongs to the top ten. The CDR3 sequence is 14 residues long. V was pared by 4 bases and J by 5 bases, with 15 bases between. This clonotype was counted many times. Its antigen remains unknown. As to time point: pre-sensitization, week 0. Treatment denoted: therapeutic diphenylcyclopropenone sensitization with weekly scalp DPC. The rearrangement uses TRBV12-3 or TRBV12-4 and TRBJ2-7; D not resolved. The input for sequencing was whole blood, taken in connection with sensitization to the hapten diphenylcyclopropenone (DPC). The clonotype was recovered from a woman between 25 and 40 years old with alopecia areata. Some clones in this sample may be carry-over from other donors' samples. The CDR3 loop is CASSSDKTNDEQYF. The DNA for the CDR3 is TGTGCCAGCAGTTCCGACAAAACCAACGACGAGCAGTACTTC.